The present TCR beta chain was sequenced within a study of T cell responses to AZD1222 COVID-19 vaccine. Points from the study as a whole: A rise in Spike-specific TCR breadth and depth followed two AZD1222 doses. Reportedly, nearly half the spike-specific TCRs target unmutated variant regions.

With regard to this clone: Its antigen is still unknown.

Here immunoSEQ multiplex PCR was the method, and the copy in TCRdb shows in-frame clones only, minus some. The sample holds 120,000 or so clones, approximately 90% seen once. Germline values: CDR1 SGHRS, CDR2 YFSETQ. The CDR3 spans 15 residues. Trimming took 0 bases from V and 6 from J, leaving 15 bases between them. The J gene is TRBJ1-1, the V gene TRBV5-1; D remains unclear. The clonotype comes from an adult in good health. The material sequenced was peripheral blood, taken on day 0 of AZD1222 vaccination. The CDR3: CASSLAPGERAEAFF. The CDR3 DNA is TGCGCCAGCAGCTTGGCCCCAGGAGAGAGGGCTGAAGCTTTCTTT. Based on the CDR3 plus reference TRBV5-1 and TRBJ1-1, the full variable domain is KAGVTQTPRYLIKTRGQQVTLSCSPISGHRSVSWYQQTPGQGLQFLFEYFSETQRNKGNFPGRFSGRQFSNSRSEMNVSTLELGDSALYLCASSLAPGERAEAFFGQGTRLTVV.